This T cell receptor beta chain was captured in a study of blood T cell repertoires in COVID-19. Measured with immunoSEQ multiplex PCR; TCRdb has only the in-frame clones, and not every one. The data contain about 290,000 clones, under 90% of them seen just once; the ten biggest clones take up approximately 1.5%. The CDR3 length is 17 residues. The TCR comes from a woman between 35 and 50 years old who had recovered from COVID-19. The J gene is TRBJ2-1, the V gene TRBV21-1; the table's D call, TRBD2, has no DNA check behind it. TRBV21-1 is a recognized pseudogene. What was sequenced was PBMCs or T cells enriched from blood (not recorded which). In DNA, the CDR3 is TGTGCCAGCAGCAAGCCCCAATGGACTAGCGGGAGGAATGAGCAGTTCTTC. Translation: CASSKPQWTSGRNEQFF.